A selection of T cell receptor beta chains follows, all from one sample in a study of CD8+ T cells in alopecia areata. Sequencing used immunoSEQ multiplex PCR; TCRdb keeps in-frame clones, though not all of them. Of roughly 120,000 clones listed, roughly two fifths are singletons. Sequenced material: CD4+ T cells sorted from blood. These receptors were taken from a human donor with alopecia areata. The CDR3 runs from the conserved cysteine through the conserved F or W. A D gene is named only where the DNA matches it firmly. Size is omitted from some rows. Given values are once, few, many or a class for expanded clones.

16	TRBJ2-2	TRBV6-6	-	-	CASSYGGTVNTGELFF	TGTGCCAGCAGTTACGGGGGGACAGTTAACACCGGGGAGCTGTTTTTT
15	TRBJ2-7	TRBV6-5	-	-	CASSYGSGAGTEQYF	TGTGCCAGCAGTTACGGATCAGGGGCGGGGACCGAGCAGTACTTC
14	TRBJ1-2	TRBV7-2	-	-	CASSSQGQGYGYTF	TGTGCCAGCAGCTCCCAGGGTCAAGGCTATGGCTACACCTTC
15	TRBJ1-5	TRBV28	few	-	CASSLSGVRNQPQHF	TGTGCCAGCAGTTTATCAGGGGTACGCAATCAGCCCCAGCATTTT
13	TRBJ2-7	TRBV29-1	-	-	CSICRDTDYEQYF	TGCAGCATTTGCCGGGACACCGACTACGAGCAGTACTTC
13	TRBJ2-1	TRBV11-3	-	-	CASSSYVANEQFF	TGTGCCAGCAGCTCCTATGTAGCGAATGAGCAGTTCTTC
14	TRBJ2-7	TRBV28	-	-	CASSLAGRAYEQYF	TGTGCCAGCAGTTTAGCGGGAAGGGCCTACGAGCAGTACTTC
11	TRBJ1-1	TRBV28	-	-	CASSGASWAFF	TGTGCCAGCAGTGGAGCCTCTTGGGCTTTCTTT
13	TRBJ1-2	TRBV29-1	-	-	CSVEDPDRGSYTF	TGCAGCGTTGAAGATCCCGACCGGGGGAGCTACACCTTC
14	TRBJ2-5	TRBV7-2	-	-	CASSLAGKGETQYF	TGTGCCAGCAGCTTAGCTGGGAAGGGAGAGACCCAGTACTTC
14	TRBJ1-5	TRBV2	-	-	CASRGNRDNQPQHF	TGTGCCAGCAGGGGGAACAGAGACAATCAGCCCCAGCATTTT
13	TRBJ2-7	TRBV30	-	TRBD2	CAWSVKAGDEQYF	TGTGCCTGGAGTGTAAAGGCGGGAGACGAGCAGTACTTC
16	TRBJ2-7	TRBV14	few	-	CASSPLTGPLAYEQYF	TGTGCCAGCAGCCCCCTCACAGGGCCCCTCGCCTACGAGCAGTACTTC
12	TRBJ2-3	TRBV30	-	-	CAWTTSTDTQYF	TGTGCCTGGACAACTAGCACAGATACGCAGTATTTT
14	TRBJ2-7	TRBV6-5	-	-	CASSYSYGHYEQYF	TGTGCCAGCAGTTACTCGTACGGACACTACGAGCAGTACTTC
13	TRBJ2-7	TRBV28	-	-	CASSPPDRLTWYF	TGTGCCAGCAGTCCTCCCGACCGCTTAACCTGGTACTTC
16	TRBJ2-4	TRBV7-9	-	-	CASNLLWQGGKNIQYF	TGTGCCAGCAACCTTCTTTGGCAGGGGGGCAAAAACATTCAGTACTTC
15	TRBJ1-4	TRBV27	-	-	CASRDPAGSDEKLFF	TGTGCCAGCAGGGACCCAGCAGGATCGGATGAAAAACTGTTTTTT
15	TRBJ2-7	TRBV15	-	TRBD1	CATSRDRGLSYEQYF	TGTGCCACCAGCAGAGACAGGGGGCTGTCCTACGAGCAGTACTTC
13	TRBJ1-5	TRBV29-1	-	-	CSVEDPVGQPQHF	TGCAGCGTTGAAGATCCGGTGGGTCAGCCCCAGCATTTT
13	TRBJ2-2	TRBV29-1	few	TRBD2	CSVAGRFTGELFF	TGCAGCGTTGCCGGGAGGTTCACCGGGGAGCTGTTTTTT
14	TRBJ2-7	TRBV15	-	TRBD1	CATSLPGQGYEQYF	TGTGCCACCAGCCTCCCGGGACAGGGGTACGAGCAGTACTTC
15	TRBJ1-1	TRBV7-8	-	TRBD1	CASSLDRGTGGEAFF	TGTGCCAGCAGCTTAGACCGCGGGACAGGGGGCGAAGCTTTCTTT
13	TRBJ2-7	TRBV6-1	few	-	CAILSGTTYEQYF	TGTGCCATACTCTCCGGGACCACCTACGAGCAGTACTTC
14	TRBJ2-5	TRBV7-2	few	-	CASSFASMGETQYF	TGTGCCAGCAGCTTCGCTAGCATGGGGGAGACCCAGTACTTC
13	TRBJ2-5	TRBV7-2	-	-	CASSFNYGETQYF	TGTGCCAGCAGCTTTAACTATGGTGAGACCCAGTACTTC
13	TRBJ2-2	TRBV29-1	-	-	CSFDWANTGELFF	TGCAGCTTTGACTGGGCGAACACCGGGGAGCTGTTTTTT
13	TRBJ2-7	TRBV2	-	-	CASSPGEKYEQYF	TGTGCCAGCAGTCCAGGGGAAAAATACGAGCAGTACTTC
15	TRBJ2-3	TRBV7-2	-	-	CASSPDAVSTDTQYF	TGTGCCAGCAGCCCAGACGCGGTTAGCACAGATACGCAGTATTTT
15	TRBJ2-2	TRBV7-6	few	TRBD1	CASSPQGQGTGELFF	TGTGCCAGCAGCCCACAGGGGCAGGGCACCGGGGAGCTGTTTTTT
14	TRBJ2-7	TRBV6-6	-	-	CASSYYNGRDEQYF	TGTGCCAGCAGTTACTATAATGGAAGGGACGAGCAGTACTTC
14	TRBJ2-3	TRBV29-1	-	TRBD1	CSVVERGPPDTQYF	TGCAGCGTTGTGGAAAGGGGGCCCCCAGATACGCAGTATTTT
14	TRBJ2-5	TRBV29-1	few	-	CSVDASGGGETQYF	TGCAGCGTTGACGCTAGCGGAGGGGGAGAGACCCAGTACTTC
14	TRBJ2-1	TRBV29-1	-	TRBD2	CSAISGSSYNEQFF	TGCAGCGCAATAAGCGGGAGTAGCTACAATGAGCAGTTCTTC
12	TRBJ1-1	TRBV29-1	-	-	CSVTGGSTEAFF	TGCAGCGTTACAGGCGGGAGCACTGAAGCTTTCTTT
11	TRBJ2-1	TRBV6-5	once	-	CASGRNNEQFF	TGTGCCAGCGGGAGAAACAATGAGCAGTTCTTC
13	TRBJ1-1	TRBV5-1	-	-	CASSYTATGQAFF	TGCGCCAGCAGCTATACCGCTACAGGGCAAGCTTTCTTT
14	TRBJ1-2	TRBV6-1	-	-	CASSADQGRYGYTF	TGTGCCAGCAGTGCAGATCAGGGCCGCTATGGCTACACCTTC
14	TRBJ2-5	TRBV7-7	few	TRBD1	CASSRGTGRETQYF	TGTGCTAGCAGCCGGGGGACAGGGAGAGAGACCCAGTACTTC
13	TRBJ2-7	TRBV29-1	-	TRBD1	CSVGQGAVYEQYF	TGCAGCGTTGGGCAGGGGGCGGTGTACGAGCAGTACTTC
16	TRBJ1-1	TRBV18	few	-	CASSPRLSGTDTEAFF	TGTGCCAGCTCACCACGGCTTTCCGGGACCGACACTGAAGCTTTCTTT
15	TRBJ2-7	TRBV5-1	-	TRBD1	CASSYRDRAEDEQYF	TGCGCCAGCAGCTACCGGGACAGGGCGGAAGACGAGCAGTACTTC
11	TRBJ1-2	TRBV30	-	-	CAWSVRYGYTF	TGTGCCTGGAGTGTCAGATATGGCTACACCTTC
13	TRBJ1-1	TRBV29-1	-	-	CSVVRGRNTEAFF	TGCAGCGTTGTCAGGGGTAGAAACACTGAAGCTTTCTTT
14	TRBJ2-7	TRBV19	few	TRBD1	CAGKQDRGLRGQYF	TGTGCCGGAAAACAGGACAGGGGACTACGTGGGCAGTACTTC
12	TRBJ2-2	TRBV28	-	-	CASRERTGELFF	TGTGCCAGCAGGGAGCGGACCGGGGAGCTGTTTTTT
16	TRBJ1-3	TRBV27	-	TRBD1	CASRAGDRAGGNTIYF	TGTGCCAGCAGAGCCGGGGACAGGGCGGGCGGAAACACCATATATTTT
15	TRBJ2-7	TRBV28	-	TRBD2	CASSRGTSGSYEQYF	TGTGCCAGCAGTCGGGGGACTAGCGGTTCCTACGAGCAGTACTTC
15	TRBJ2-1	TRBV29-1	-	TRBD2	CSVEVFAGGRNEQFF	TGCAGCGTTGAAGTATTCGCGGGGGGACGGAATGAGCAGTTCTTC
16	TRBJ2-1	TRBV5-1	-	-	CASSLAGELGYNEQFF	TGCGCCAGCAGCTTGGCCGGGGAGCTAGGTTACAATGAGCAGTTCTTC
13	TRBJ2-5	TRBV27	-	-	CASSFTSRETQYF	TGTGCCAGCAGCTTCACTAGTAGAGAGACCCAGTACTTC
14	TRBJ2-5	TRBV7-3	-	-	CASSLGTGSRTQYF	TGTGCCAGCAGCTTAGGGACGGGGTCAAGGACCCAGTACTTC
15	TRBJ2-7	TRBV27	-	-	CASSLKYRDSYEQYF	TGTGCCAGCAGTCTCAAATACAGGGACTCCTACGAGCAGTACTTC
14	TRBJ1-2	TRBV5-1	-	-	CASSLYKGSYGYTF	TGCGCCAGCAGCCTCTACAAGGGGTCGTATGGCTACACCTTC